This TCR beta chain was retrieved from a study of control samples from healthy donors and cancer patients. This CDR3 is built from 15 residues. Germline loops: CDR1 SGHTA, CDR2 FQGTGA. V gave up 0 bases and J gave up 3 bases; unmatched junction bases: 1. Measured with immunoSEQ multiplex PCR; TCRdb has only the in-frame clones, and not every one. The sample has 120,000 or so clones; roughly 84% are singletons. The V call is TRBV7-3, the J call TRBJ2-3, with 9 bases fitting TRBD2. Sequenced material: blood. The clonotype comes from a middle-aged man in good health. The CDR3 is CASSLTAGGTDTQYF. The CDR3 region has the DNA TGTGCCAGCAGCTTAACGGCGGGGGGGACAGATACGCAGTATTTT.